The clone carrying this T cell receptor beta chain was seen once. The CDR3 loop spans 18 amino acids. CDR1 and CDR2 from the germline V gene are SGHTA and FQGNSA. The V end lost 2 bases, the J end lost 2 bases, and 20 bases lay between the germline ends. The data were produced by immunoSEQ multiplex PCR, yet TCRdb's version contains in-frame clones alone and is incomplete. The table lists 50,000 to 65,000 clones, roughly nine tenths of them singletons, with about 0.4% in the top ten. This entry comes from a study of T cell changes during pregnancy in multiple sclerosis. The material sequenced was CD4+ T cells from peripheral blood mononuclear cells, taken in the third trimester of pregnancy. This clonotype was sampled from a female donor with multiple sclerosis, enrolled in a pregnancy study. The chain is built from TRBV7-2 and TRBJ2-3; D perhaps matches TRBD1 (7 bases). The CDR3 region is CASSLKIQGGRLTDTQYF. The CDR3 DNA reads TGTGCCAGCAGCTTAAAAATTCAGGGGGGCCGACTCACAGATACGCAGTATTTT.